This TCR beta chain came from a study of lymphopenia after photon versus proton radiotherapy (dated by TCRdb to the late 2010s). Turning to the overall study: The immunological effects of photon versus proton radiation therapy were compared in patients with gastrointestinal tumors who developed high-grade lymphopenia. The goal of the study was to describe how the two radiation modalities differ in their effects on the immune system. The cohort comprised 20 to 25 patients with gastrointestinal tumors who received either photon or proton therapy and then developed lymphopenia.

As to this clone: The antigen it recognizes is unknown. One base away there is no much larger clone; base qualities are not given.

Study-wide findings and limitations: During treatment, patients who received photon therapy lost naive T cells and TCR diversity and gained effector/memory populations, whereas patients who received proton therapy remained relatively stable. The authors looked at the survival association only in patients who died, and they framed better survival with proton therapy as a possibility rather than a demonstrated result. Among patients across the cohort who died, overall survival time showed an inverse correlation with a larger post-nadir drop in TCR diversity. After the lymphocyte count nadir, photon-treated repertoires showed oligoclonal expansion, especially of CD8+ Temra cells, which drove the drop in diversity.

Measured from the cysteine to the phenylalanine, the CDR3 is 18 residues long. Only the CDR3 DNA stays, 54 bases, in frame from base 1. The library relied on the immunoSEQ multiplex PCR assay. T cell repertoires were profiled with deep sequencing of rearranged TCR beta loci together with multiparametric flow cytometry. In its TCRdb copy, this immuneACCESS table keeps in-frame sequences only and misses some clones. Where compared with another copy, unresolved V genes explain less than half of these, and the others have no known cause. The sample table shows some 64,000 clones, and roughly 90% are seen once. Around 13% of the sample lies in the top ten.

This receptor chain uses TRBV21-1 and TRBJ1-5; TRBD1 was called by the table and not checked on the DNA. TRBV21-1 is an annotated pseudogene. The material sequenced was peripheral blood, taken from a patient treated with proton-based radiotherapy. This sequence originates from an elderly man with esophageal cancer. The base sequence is TGTCAGAACTCCGGGACAAGCACAGCTAGGGTTTGCAATCAGCCCCAGCATTTT. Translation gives CQNSGTSTARVCNQPQHF.